Shown below are 21 T cell receptor beta chains from a single sample sequenced in a study of T cells in Graves' hyperthyroidism and ophthalmopathy (dated by TCRdb to the late 2010s). The library was generated by multiplex PCR. Instrument used: Illumina HiSeq 2000. The TCR beta CDR3 regions were amplified from the RNA transcripts. A first-round RT-PCR of the TCR CDR3 used the HTBI primer set with the Qiagen OneStep RT-PCR kit. In-frame beta chains were kept once TCRdb had trimmed the public reads at Q25 with fastp and called clones with MiXCR. Each CDR3 protein gets just one entry, which takes the most common genes and DNA from the rows behind it. The sample table holds 480,000 or so distinct CDR3 sequences, of which 40% to 50% were seen once. The ten biggest clones cover 44% of the sample. The specimen sequenced was peripheral blood or thyroid tissue (not recorded which). The receptors originated from an adult woman with Graves' disease, either hyperthyroidism or ophthalmopathy (not recorded which).

This chain links TRBV7-9 with TRBJ2-6, with D perhaps TRBD1 (6 bases). In germline, CDR1 is SEHNR, CDR2 FQNEAQ (reference sequence). CDR3 length: 17 amino acids. The V end was cut by 5 bases, the J end by 0 bases, with 14 bases between. CDR3 DNA sequence: TGTGCCAGCAGCCCCCGGGACATCCTCTCTGGGGCCAACGTCCTGACTTTC. It translates to CASSPRDILSGANVLTF.

This clonotype was found a few times. The rearrangement joins TRBV12-3 or TRBV12-4 to TRBJ2-7; the match to TRBD1 covers 8 bases. Losses at the gene ends were 3 bases for V and 5 bases for J; bases not matched to a gene: 6. The CDR3 is made up of 14 amino acids. CDR3 sequence reads: CASSLPRGQDEQYF. In DNA form, the CDR3 reads TGTGCCAGCAGTTTGCCCAGGGGGCAGGACGAGCAGTACTTC.

The gene calls are TRBV10-3 and TRBJ1-5; unclear D gene. CDR1 is ENHRY, CDR2 SYGVKD, per germline. The CDR3 is made up of 15 amino acids. The germline V and J ends were trimmed by 0 bases and 5 bases, with 11 bases remaining between them. CDR3 protein: CAISESSTNHQPQHF. The CDR3 DNA reads as TGTGCCATCAGTGAGTCGAGCACAAATCATCAGCCCCAGCATTTT.

The V call is TRBV7-8, the J call TRBJ1-2; TRBD1 is a possible D gene (6 bases). Trimming took off 5 bases at V and 4 bases at J, with 11 bases between the two ends. Germline-derived CDR1 and CDR2 are SGHVS and FQNEAQ. CDR3 length: 13 amino acids. This CDR3 is CASSRRGVYGYTF. Here the CDR3 DNA reads TGTGCCAGCAGCAGAAGGGGGGTCTATGGCTACACCTTC.

This clonotype was seen only a few times. The chain carries TRBV4-2 and TRBJ1-6; D uncertain. The CDR3 runs 19 residues. Trimming removed 0 bases at V and 8 bases at J, with 23 bases between. Germline CDR1 is LGHNA and CDR2 is YNFKEQ. Written as DNA, the CDR3 is TGTGCCAGCAGCCAAGATAAGCTATCTGTGCTGCGTGGGGATTCACCCCTCCACTTT. Translated, it gives CASSQDKLSVLRGDSPLHF.

This clonotype was detected many times. The V call is TRBV7-9, the J call TRBJ1-1; D is unclear. From germline, CDR1 is SEHNR and CDR2 FQNEAQ (reference sequence). The CDR3 loop spans 14 amino acids. V was pared by 7 bases and J by 0 bases, with 12 bases between. The DNA for the CDR3 is TGTGCCAGCACTTACCTCAAGGTGAACACTGAAGCTTTCTTT. This codes for CASTYLKVNTEAFF.

Note on this clonotype: This CDR3 is missing its conserved last phenylalanine or tryptophan, likely due to a read error. Because the CDR3's place on the DNA is in doubt, the DNA is left out and the CDR3 is given as listed by TCRdb. J is TRBJ2-6 and V is TRBV9; the DNA was not used to check the table's D call, TRBD2. The CDR3 is 11 residues long, counting both termini. Germline values: CDR1 SGDLS, CDR2 YYNGEE. CDR3 sequence: CASSGGGGLHT.

Many counts were recorded for this clonotype. This chain joins TRBV7-2 and TRBJ2-7, with D maybe TRBD1 (5 bases). The length of the CDR3 is 15 residues. Germline CDR1 is SGHTA and CDR2 is FQGNSA. Trimming stripped 5 bases from V and 3 bases from J, with 17 bases between. The CDR3 DNA sequence: TGTGCCAGCAGCCACAGGTCCCTTCAGGGCTACGAGCAGTACTTC. Translation gives CASSHRSLQGYEQYF. The variable domain in full, completed from reference TRBV7-2 and TRBJ2-7, reads GAGVSQSPSNKVTEKGKDVELRCDPISGHTALYWYRQSLGQGLEFLIYFQGNSAPDKSGLPSDRFSAERTGGSVSTLTIQRTQQEDSAVYLCASSHRSLQGYEQYFGPGTRLTVT.

This clonotype was recorded many times. V gene TRBV27 combines with J gene TRBJ1-2, with D uncertain. Germline-derived CDR1 and CDR2 are MNHEY and SMNVEV (reference sequence). V lost 6 bases to trimming and J lost 1 base, with 6 bases between them. The CDR3 has 12 residues. The CDR3 DNA sequence: TGTGCCAGCAGAACAGATAACTATGGCTACACCTTC. Protein sequence: CASRTDNYGYTF.

This clonotype has a count of ten or more. This chain connects TRBV20-1 to TRBJ1-2, with D uncertain. Germline loops: CDR1 DFQATT, CDR2 SNEGSKA (reference sequence). Between the trimmed V and J ends, which lost 6 bases and 8 bases, there was a span of 13 bases. CDR3 size: 11 residues. The CDR3 coding sequence is TGCAGTGCCCTTGGATGGAGGGGCTACACCTTC. It codes for CSALGWRGYTF.

This chain connects TRBV5-4 to TRBJ2-7, with 7 bases lining up with TRBD2. The V and J ends lost 2 bases and 2 bases, in that order; junction bases with no gene match: 7. CDR3 length equals 15 residues. Germline lookup yields CDR1 SGHNT and CDR2 YYREEE (reference sequence). This CDR3 reads CASSLGAGATYEQYF. In DNA, the CDR3 is TGTGCCAGCAGCTTAGGGGCGGGAGCGACCTACGAGCAGTACTTC.

This clonotype was detected only a few times. The genes are TRBV15 and TRBJ1-6; D unclear. CDR1 is LNHNV and CDR2 is YYDKDF in the germline V gene (reference sequence). The CDR3 spans 14 residues. The germline V and J ends were trimmed by 1 base and 8 bases, with 9 bases remaining between them. CDR3 coding DNA: TGTGCCACCAGCAGAGTCCTTCAGGATTCACCCCTCCACTTT. This translates into CATSRVLQDSPLHF. Based on the CDR3 plus reference TRBV15 and TRBJ1-6, the full variable domain is DAMVIQNPRYQVTQFGKPVTLSCSQTLNHNVMYWYQQKSSQAPKLLFHYYDKDFNNEADTPDNFQSRRPNTSFCFLDIRSPGLGDTAMYLCATSRVLQDSPLHFGNGTRLTVT.

This clonotype appeared many times. The chain joins TRBV29-1 to TRBJ2-7; tentatively, D is TRBD2 (6 bases). The CDR3 is made up of 12 amino acids. CDR1 is SQVTM and CDR2 is ANQGSEA in the germline V gene. V gave up 4 bases and J gave up 7 bases, with 14 bases separating them. The CDR3 here is CSVGDPGREQYF. The CDR3 nucleotides are TGCAGCGTTGGGGACCCAGGGAGGGAGCAGTACTTC.

J is TRBJ2-6 and V is TRBV10-3; D gene ambiguous. CDR1 and CDR2 (germline): ENHRY, SYGVKD. The CDR3 runs 18 residues. Trimming pared 3 bases from V and 0 bases from J, leaving 15 bases between. The CDR3 DNA reads as TGTGCCATCAGTGAAATTAGGCAGAAACTCTCTGGGGCCAACGTCCTGACTTTC. Translation gives CAISEIRQKLSGANVLTF.

This chain links TRBV6-5 with TRBJ1-5; TRBD1 is a possible D gene (6 bases). The ends were cut back, 6 bases at V and 11 bases at J, with 23 bases in the middle. The CDR3 contains 15 residues. Germline CDR1 reads MNHEY; CDR2 reads SVGAGI. CDR3 nucleotides: TGTGCCAGCAGCAATAGCGGGAGGGGGTCAGAGACCCAGCATTTT. It is translated as CASSNSGRGSETQHF.

The table lists this clonotype with many counts. V is TRBV11-2 and J is TRBJ2-5, with 7 bases aligning to TRBD1. This CDR3 region has 13 residues. Per germline, CDR1 SGHAT and CDR2 FQNNGV. The junction had 7 bases not matched to a gene; V was cut back by 7 bases and J by 5 bases. DNA for the CDR3: TGTGCCAGCAATAGGGGGCAGGGGGAGACCCAGTACTTC. It codes for CASNRGQGETQYF.

The chain joins TRBV5-1 to TRBJ2-7; D is unresolved. Trimming took off 3 bases at V and 7 bases at J, with 14 bases between the two ends. This CDR3 contains 13 residues. CDR1 is SGHRS and CDR2 is YFSETQ in the germline V gene. CDR3: CASSSPRAPEQYF. DNA of the CDR3: TGCGCCAGCAGCTCCCCCCGAGCCCCTGAGCAGTACTTC.

This rearrangement joins TRBV5-6 to TRBJ1-2, with D uncertain. Germline V gene sequence: CDR1 SGHDT, CDR2 YYEEEE. CDR3 length: 14 amino acids. V lost 4 bases to trimming and J lost 1 base, with 11 bases between them. The CDR3: CASSLAGINYGYTF. The CDR3 region has the DNA TGTGCCAGCAGCCTGGCCGGGATTAACTATGGCTACACCTTC.

This clonotype was counted many times. The rearrangement uses TRBV12-3 or TRBV12-4 and TRBJ1-6; TRBD1 matches at 7 bases. Unmatched junction bases numbered 7, after V lost 4 bases and J lost 7 bases. The CDR3 sequence is 15 residues long. The CDR3 nucleotides are TGTGCCAGCAGTTCAGGAGGACAGGTGAATTCACCCCTCCACTTT. Translating it yields CASSSGGQVNSPLHF.

The rearrangement uses TRBV7-4 and TRBJ1-2; 8 bases line up with TRBD1. V dropped 3 bases and J dropped 5; count of bases not matched to a gene: 11. CDR1 is SGHVT and CDR2 is SQSDAQ in the germline V gene. The CDR3 runs 16 residues. The CDR3 DNA reads as TGTGCCAGCAGCTTTTGGTCGACAGGGGCAGTATATGGCTACACCTTC. This sequence encodes CASSFWSTGAVYGYTF.

This clonotype showed up just a few times. The chain joins TRBV7-2 to TRBJ2-7; D may be TRBD1 (7 bases). The CDR3 extends over 15 amino acids. The germline V gene has CDR1 SGHTA and CDR2 FQGNSA. V was trimmed by 7 bases and J by 0 bases, leaving 16 bases between them. As DNA, the CDR3 is TGTGCCAGCACCCAAGGGGGCGGGATCTCCTACGAGCAGTACTTC. Amino acid sequence: CASTQGGGISYEQYF.